This passage covers 26 T cell receptor beta chains from one sample sequenced in a study of CD8 T cells in ankylosing spondylitis. TCRdb itself ran the 5' RACE reads through MiXCR, one entry per CDR3 protein. The profile shows approximately 350,000 distinct CDR3 sequences, roughly 14% of them singletons. Sequenced material: blood, either unsorted or a sorted T cell fraction (not recorded which). Every receptor here comes from a male donor with ankylosing spondylitis or in good health (not recorded which).

The V gene is TRBV7-2, the J gene TRBJ1-4; D uncertain. Trimming shortened V by 5 bases and J by 0 bases, and 10 bases separated the two germline ends. This CDR3 spans 15 amino acids. Germline V lookup: CDR1 SGHTA, CDR2 FQGNSA. The CDR3 DNA sequence: TGTGCCAGCAGCCCGCAGAGTGCAACTAATGAAAAACTGTTTTTT. Translated: CASSPQSATNEKLFF.

This clonotype showed up just a few times. This chain links TRBV30 with TRBJ2-7; D is perhaps TRBD1 (6 bases). Trimming removed 5 bases from V and 1 base from J, with 12 bases in between. The CDR3 totals 13 residues. Germline lookup yields CDR1 GTSNPN and CDR2 SVGIG (reference sequence). CDR3 bases: TGTGCCTGGGGCAAAACAGGGTCCTACGAGCAGTACTTC. Translating gives CAWGKTGSYEQYF.

This clonotype has just a few counts. V gene TRBV20-1 combines with J gene TRBJ1-1; 7 nucleotides agree with TRBD1. The CDR3 totals 15 residues. Germline V gives CDR1 DFQATT, CDR2 SNEGSKA (reference sequence). J gave up 4 bases and V 3 bases, and 11 bases lay outside the gene matches. CDR3: CSASEQGMRGTEAFF. CDR3 DNA sequence: TGCAGTGCTAGTGAACAGGGGATGCGGGGCACTGAAGCTTTCTTT.

This clonotype was picked up a small number of times. The chain joins TRBV20-1 to TRBJ2-3; 8 nucleotides match TRBD2. The V segment lost 2 bases and the J segment 2 bases; nucleotides outside the gene matches: 12. Germline V CDR1 and CDR2: DFQATT, SNEGSKA (reference sequence). The CDR3 totals 17 residues. The CDR3 region is CSARRLAGLRTTDTQYF. CDR3 in DNA: TGCAGTGCTAGAAGGTTAGCGGGACTGCGGACCACAGATACGCAGTATTTT.

The sample holds many counts of this clonotype. V is TRBV2 and J is TRBJ1-5, with TRBD1 identical over 7 bases. CDR3 size: 13 residues. The V and J ends lost 8 bases and 2 bases, in that order; junction bases with no gene match: 3. CDR1 SNHLY and CDR2 FYNNEI come from the germline V gene. The CDR3 bases are TGTGCCAGCGCCGGACAGGGCAATCAGCCCCAGCATTTT. This codes for CASAGQGNQPQHF.

V is TRBV7-2 and J is TRBJ2-1; TRBD2 agrees at 8 bases. V shed 5 bases and J 0 bases; nucleotides not matched to a gene: 6. Germline values: CDR1 SGHTA, CDR2 FQGNSA. This CDR3 is built from 16 residues. Here the CDR3 DNA reads TGTGCCAGCAGCAGAATACTAGCGGCCTCCTACAATGAGCAGTTCTTC. It codes for CASSRILAASYNEQFF.

The V gene is TRBV2, the J gene TRBJ2-5; 7 nucleotides align to TRBD2. Trimming removed 5 bases from V and 1 base from J; junction bases left unmatched: 10. CDR1 and CDR2 (germline): SNHLY, FYNNEI. CDR3 length: 16 residues. The CDR3 reads CASSSLGRAVQETQYF. DNA for the CDR3: TGTGCCAGCAGTTCCTTGGGGAGGGCGGTCCAAGAGACCCAGTACTTC. Together with reference TRBV2 and TRBJ2-5, the CDR3 gives the full variable domain: EPEVTQTPSHQVTQMGQEVILRCVPISNHLYFYWYRQILGQKVEFLVSFYNNEISEKSEIFDDQFSVERPDGSNFTLKIRSTKLEDSAMYFCASSSLGRAVQETQYFGPGTRLLVL.

J is TRBJ2-7 and V is TRBV5-1, with TRBD2 matching 11 bases. The trim removed 0 bases at V and 2 bases at J, leaving 10 bases unmatched. The CDR3 is 18 residues long. Germline CDR1 and CDR2: SGHRS and YFSETQ. The CDR3 DNA sequence: TGCGCCAGCAGCTTGGCAACTAGCGGGGGTCTTGCACCCTACGAGCAGTACTTC. Translating gives CASSLATSGGLAPYEQYF.

The chain recombines TRBV29-1 with TRBJ1-3, with 8 bases matching TRBD1. Losses at the gene ends were 4 bases for V and 0 bases for J; bases not matched to a gene: 2. Germline V gene data show CDR1 as SQVTM and CDR2 as ANQGSEA. The CDR3 runs to 14 residues. CDR3 amino acids: CSVGDRSSGNTIYF. The CDR3 bases are TGCAGCGTTGGGGACAGGAGCTCTGGAAACACCATATATTTT.

In this sample, this clonotype turned up a few times. The chain has TRBV20-1 and TRBJ2-7, with 7 bases matching TRBD1. This CDR3 comprises 14 residues. CDR1 is DFQATT and CDR2 is SNEGSKA in the germline V gene (reference sequence). Losses at the gene ends were 5 bases for V and 1 base for J; bases not matched to a gene: 8. CDR3 sequence (DNA): TGCAGTGCTTCCCATAACAGGGGATCCTACGAGCAGTACTTC. This codes for CSASHNRGSYEQYF.

This clonotype came up a few times. V is TRBV10-3 and J is TRBJ2-7, with D tentatively TRBD1 (6 bases). Trimming removed 8 bases at V and 2 bases at J, with 16 bases between. This CDR3 contains 14 residues. Germline lookup yields CDR1 ENHRY and CDR2 SYGVKD. CDR3 DNA sequence: TGTGCCATCGGAGGTCCGGACAGTACCTACGAGCAGTACTTC. Translation: CAIGGPDSTYEQYF.

This chain joins TRBV15 and TRBJ2-7, with 9 nucleotides matching TRBD2. V lost 4 bases to trimming and J lost 6 bases; unmatched junction nucleotides: 7. CDR3 length: 14 residues. Germline CDR1 is LNHNV and CDR2 is YYDKDF (reference sequence). The CDR3 here is CATSKGGRALEQYF. The DNA for the CDR3 is TGTGCCACCAGCAAGGGCGGGAGGGCCCTCGAGCAGTACTTC.

The chain uses TRBV6-1 and TRBJ1-2; D might be TRBD1 (5 bases). This CDR3 contains 14 residues. The ends were cut back, 5 bases at V and 5 bases at J, with 15 bases in the middle. Germline loops: CDR1 MNHNS, CDR2 SASEGT. The chain's CDR3 is CASSTGTTTYGYTF. DNA for the CDR3: TGTGCCAGCAGTACCGGGACGACCACTTATGGCTACACCTTC.

This clonotype was recorded a few times. This chain joins TRBV12-3 or TRBV12-4 and TRBJ2-1; tentatively, D is TRBD1 or TRBD2 (6 bases each). The CDR3 is 16 residues long. V gave up 8 bases and J gave up 9 bases, with 26 bases separating them. The CDR3, as DNA: TGTGCCAGCGGCTTCCGCGGGAAGCCCGCCAGGGGTGAGCAGTTCTTC. This encodes CASGFRGKPARGEQFF.

This clonotype has more than one count but fewer than ten. The rearrangement uses TRBV6-1 and TRBJ2-3, with TRBD1 matching 8 bases. Germline CDR1 MNHNS, CDR2 SASEGT. The CDR3 has 14 residues. The V segment lost 6 bases and the J segment 4 bases; nucleotides outside the gene matches: 6. The CDR3 sequence is CASSRQGIADTQYF. The CDR3 coding sequence is TGTGCCAGCAGCAGACAGGGGATCGCAGATACGCAGTATTTT.

In its sample, this clonotype was seen many times. The chain joins TRBV12-3 or TRBV12-4 to TRBJ2-5; TRBD2 agrees at 7 bases. The V and J ends lost 2 bases and 4 bases, in that order; junction bases with no gene match: 4. The CDR3 spans 14 residues. CDR3 loop: CASSLSSGGETQYF. For the CDR3, the DNA is TGTGCCAGCAGTTTAAGTTCGGGGGGAGAGACCCAGTACTTC.

The V gene is TRBV7-8, the J gene TRBJ2-1, with TRBD1 matching over 8 bases. J gave up 4 bases and V 7 bases, and 9 bases lay outside the gene matches. The CDR3 contains 15 residues. Germline-derived CDR1 and CDR2 are SGHVS and FQNEAQ. As DNA, the CDR3 is TGTGCCAGCAACCACGACAGGGGACGATACAATGAGCAGTTCTTC. This sequence encodes CASNHDRGRYNEQFF.

This clonotype was observed a few times. V usage is TRBV9 and J usage is TRBJ2-4; D unclear. The germline V and J ends were trimmed by 3 bases and 1 base, with 14 bases remaining between them. The CDR3 totals 16 residues. Germline lookup yields CDR1 SGDLS and CDR2 YYNGEE. CDR3 nucleotide sequence: TGTGCCAGCAGCGCCGACCCCTTGGGGGCCAAAAACATTCAGTACTTC. Translation gives CASSADPLGAKNIQYF.

CDR3 sequence (DNA): TGTGCCAGCAGACTACACGGTGTCACTGAAGCTTTCTTT. This encodes CASRLHGVTEAFF. V is TRBV12-3 or TRBV12-4 and J is TRBJ1-1, with unresolved D. Trimming cost V 6 bases and J 4 bases, with 12 bases left between them. The length of the CDR3 is 13 residues.

This chain connects TRBV7-9 to TRBJ2-7, with 11 positions matching TRBD2. The CDR3 covers 16 residues. Germline loops: CDR1 SEHNR, CDR2 FQNEAQ (reference sequence). Trimming at V came to 3 bases and at J to 2 bases, leaving 6 bases not matched to a gene. In nucleotides, the CDR3 is TGTGCCAGCAGCTTGGGGGGACTAGCGGACACCTACGAGCAGTACTTC. This translates into CASSLGGLADTYEQYF.

V gene TRBV7-9 combines with J gene TRBJ2-5; D is ambiguous. V lost 1 base and J 6 bases, leaving 12 bases between the germline ends. CDR1 is SEHNR, CDR2 FQNEAQ, per germline (reference sequence). The CDR3 extends over 14 amino acids. The CDR3 region has the DNA TGTGCCAGCAGCTTAGAAGGCAATCCGAAGACCCAGTACTTC. This gives the protein CASSLEGNPKTQYF.

The V call is TRBV10-3, the J call TRBJ2-5; D gene unclear. The germline V and J ends were trimmed by 0 bases and 1 base, with 9 bases remaining between them. The CDR3 has 15 amino acids. CDR1 and CDR2 (germline): ENHRY, SYGVKD. CDR3 in DNA: TGTGCCATCAGTGAGTCTGGCGGTTCCCAAGAGACCCAGTACTTC. As protein: CAISESGGSQETQYF.

V is TRBV3-1 and J is TRBJ2-1; perhaps TRBD1 as D (6 bases). Germline V gives CDR1 LGHDT, CDR2 YNNKEL (reference sequence). This CDR3 has 15 amino acids. The V end was cut by 1 base, the J end by 6 bases, with 13 bases between. The CDR3 DNA follows: TGTGCCAGCAGCCAAGGTGTGGCAGGGGTCAATGAGCAGTTCTTC. Protein: CASSQGVAGVNEQFF.

This clonotype was found many times. The chain employs TRBV12-3 or TRBV12-4 and TRBJ1-6, with D unclear. This CDR3 region has 14 residues. The V gene lost 3 bases and the J gene lost 6 bases, with 9 bases spanning the gap. CDR3 residues: CASSFGESNSPLHF. For the CDR3, the DNA is TGTGCCAGCAGTTTCGGGGAGAGTAATTCACCCCTCCACTTT.

The table lists this clonotype with a few counts. V and J are TRBV12-3 or TRBV12-4 and TRBJ2-2; no reliable D call. V was shortened by 7 bases and J by 2 bases, with 17 bases between the two germline ends. The CDR3 sequence is 16 residues long. The CDR3 here is CASTSNRRRNTGELFF. The CDR3 DNA reads TGTGCCAGCACCTCTAACCGCCGGAGAAACACCGGGGAGCTGTTTTTT.

A few counts support this clonotype. The rearrangement joins TRBV7-2 to TRBJ1-5; 11 bases line up with TRBD1. Trimming at V came to 1 base and at J to 4 bases, leaving 3 bases not matched to a gene. Germline V gene sequence: CDR1 SGHTA, CDR2 FQGNSA. The CDR3 is made up of 16 amino acids. The CDR3 DNA follows: TGTGCCAGCAGCTTAGGAGGGACAGGGGGAAATCAGCCCCAGCATTTT. Amino acid sequence: CASSLGGTGGNQPQHF.